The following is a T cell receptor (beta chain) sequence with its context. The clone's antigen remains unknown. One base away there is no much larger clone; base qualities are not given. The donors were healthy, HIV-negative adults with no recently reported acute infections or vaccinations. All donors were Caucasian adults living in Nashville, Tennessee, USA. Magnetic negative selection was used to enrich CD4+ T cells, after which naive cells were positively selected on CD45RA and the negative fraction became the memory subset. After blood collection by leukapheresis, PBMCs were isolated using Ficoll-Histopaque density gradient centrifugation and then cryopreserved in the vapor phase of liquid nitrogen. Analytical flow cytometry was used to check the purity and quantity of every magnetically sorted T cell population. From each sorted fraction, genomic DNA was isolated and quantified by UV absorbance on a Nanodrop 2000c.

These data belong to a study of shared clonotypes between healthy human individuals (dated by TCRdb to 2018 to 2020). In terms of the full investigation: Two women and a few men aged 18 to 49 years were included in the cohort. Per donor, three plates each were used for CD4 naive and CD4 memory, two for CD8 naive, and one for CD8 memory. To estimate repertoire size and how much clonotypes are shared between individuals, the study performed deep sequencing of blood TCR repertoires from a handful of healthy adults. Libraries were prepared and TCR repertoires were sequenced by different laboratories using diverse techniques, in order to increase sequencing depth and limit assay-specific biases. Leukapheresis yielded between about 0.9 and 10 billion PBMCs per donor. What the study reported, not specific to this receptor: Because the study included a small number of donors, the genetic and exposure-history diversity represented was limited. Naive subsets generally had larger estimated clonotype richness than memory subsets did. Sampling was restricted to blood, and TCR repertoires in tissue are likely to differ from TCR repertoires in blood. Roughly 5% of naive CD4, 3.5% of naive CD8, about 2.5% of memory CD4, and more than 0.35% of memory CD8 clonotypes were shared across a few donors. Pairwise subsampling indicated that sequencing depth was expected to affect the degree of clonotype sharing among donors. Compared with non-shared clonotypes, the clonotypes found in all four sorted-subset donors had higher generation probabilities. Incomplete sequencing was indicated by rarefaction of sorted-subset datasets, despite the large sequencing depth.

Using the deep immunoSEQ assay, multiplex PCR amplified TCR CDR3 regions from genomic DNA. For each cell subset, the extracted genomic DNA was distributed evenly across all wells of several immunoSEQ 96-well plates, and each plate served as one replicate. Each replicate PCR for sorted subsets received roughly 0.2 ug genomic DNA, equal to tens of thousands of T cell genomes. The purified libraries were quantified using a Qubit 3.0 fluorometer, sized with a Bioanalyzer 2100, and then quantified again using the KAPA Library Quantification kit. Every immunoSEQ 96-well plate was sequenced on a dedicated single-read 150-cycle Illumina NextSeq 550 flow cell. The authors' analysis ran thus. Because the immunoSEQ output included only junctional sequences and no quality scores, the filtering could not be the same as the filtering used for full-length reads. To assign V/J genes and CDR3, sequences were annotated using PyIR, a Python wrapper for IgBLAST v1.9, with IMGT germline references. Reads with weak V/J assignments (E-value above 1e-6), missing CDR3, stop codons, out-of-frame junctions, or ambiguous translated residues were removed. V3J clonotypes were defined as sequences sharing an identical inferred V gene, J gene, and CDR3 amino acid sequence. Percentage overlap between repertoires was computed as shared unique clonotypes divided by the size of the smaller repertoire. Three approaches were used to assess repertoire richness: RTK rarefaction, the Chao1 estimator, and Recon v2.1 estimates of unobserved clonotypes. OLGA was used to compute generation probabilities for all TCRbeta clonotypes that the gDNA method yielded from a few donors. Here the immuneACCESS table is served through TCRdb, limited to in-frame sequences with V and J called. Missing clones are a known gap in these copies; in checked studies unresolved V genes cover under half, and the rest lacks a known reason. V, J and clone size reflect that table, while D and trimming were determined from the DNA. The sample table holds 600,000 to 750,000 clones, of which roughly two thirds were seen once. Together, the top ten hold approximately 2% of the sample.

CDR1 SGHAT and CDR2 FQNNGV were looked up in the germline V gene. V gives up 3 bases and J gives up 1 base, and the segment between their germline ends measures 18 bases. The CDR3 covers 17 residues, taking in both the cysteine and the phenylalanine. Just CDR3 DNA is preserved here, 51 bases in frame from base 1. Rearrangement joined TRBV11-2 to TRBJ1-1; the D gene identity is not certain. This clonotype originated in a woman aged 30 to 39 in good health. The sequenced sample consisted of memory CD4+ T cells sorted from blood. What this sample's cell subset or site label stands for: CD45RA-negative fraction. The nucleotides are TGTGCCAGCAGCTTCCGTCCGGGGTGGGGAAGGAACACTGAAGCTTTCTTT. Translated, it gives CASSFRPGWGRNTEAFF.